The 15 T cell receptor beta chains in this list originate from one sample, sequenced in a study of T cell changes during pregnancy in multiple sclerosis (dated by TCRdb to between 2017 and 2020). To prepare the library, the immunoSEQ multiplex PCR assay was applied. As stored in TCRdb, this immuneACCESS dataset retains in-frame rearrangements with V and J assigned. A fraction of the clones does not appear; measured against another copy, unresolved V genes explain less than half of the discrepancy, and the remainder lacks a known reason. Within this sample are some 77,000 clones, with around nine tenths of them counted one time only. 0.2% to 0.25% of the sample is in the top ten clones. The source was CD4+ T cells from peripheral blood mononuclear cells, collected before pregnancy. These receptors all come from a female donor with multiple sclerosis, enrolled in a pregnancy study.

The CDR3, as DNA: TGTGCCAGCAGTCGGAGACTAGCGGGAGGGAGGGCTGTACCCCAAGAGACCCAGTACTTC. Protein sequence: CASSRRLAGGRAVPQETQYF. V usage is TRBV27 and J usage is TRBJ2-5; 14 nucleotides align to TRBD2. The CDR3 spans 20 residues. The junction had 15 bases not matched to a gene; V was cut back by 5 bases and J by 1 base. From germline, CDR1 is MNHEY and CDR2 SMNVEV (reference sequence).

This clone was detected only once. The V gene is TRBV5-4, the J gene TRBJ2-3; TRBD2 matches 11 bases. The CDR3 runs to 16 residues. Germline lookup yields CDR1 SGHNT and CDR2 YYREEE (reference sequence). V trimming: 3 bases; J trimming: 8 bases; junction bases outside the gene matches: 11. CDR3 nucleotide sequence: TGTGCCAGCAGCTCTTCACTAGCGGGAGCCCCGGGTACGCAGTATTTT. This codes for CASSSSLAGAPGTQYF.

This sequence joins TRBV11-3 and TRBJ2-1; 10 bases align to TRBD2. The V segment lost 5 bases and the J segment 7 bases; nucleotides outside the gene matches: 8. Germline CDR1 reads SGHNT; CDR2 reads YENEEA. This CDR3 has 15 residues. The CDR3 spells CASSLLAGDDNEQFF. The CDR3 DNA reads TGTGCCAGCAGCCTTCTAGCGGGAGATGATAATGAGCAGTTCTTC.

V and J are TRBV18 and TRBJ1-1; D is perhaps TRBD1 (5 bases). V was trimmed by 3 bases and J by 3 bases, leaving 11 bases between them. The CDR3 sequence is 14 residues long. Germline V gene sequence: CDR1 KGHSH, CDR2 LQKENI. CDR3 DNA sequence: TGTGCCAGCTCACCGGGAGGGGATTACACTGAAGCTTTCTTT. This gives the protein CASSPGGDYTEAFF.

The V and J genes are TRBV10-3 and TRBJ1-2; D unresolved. V was cut by 0 bases and J by 0 bases, with 8 bases left in between. The V gene's germline CDR1 is ENHRY and CDR2 SYGVKD. The CDR3 totals 15 residues. As DNA, the CDR3 is TGTGCCATCAGTGAGTCCTTGGGAGCTAACTATGGCTACACCTTC. The encoded protein is CAISESLGANYGYTF.

The chain joins TRBV2 to TRBJ1-6; a weak D match, TRBD1 (5 bases). This CDR3 is built from 14 residues. Germline V gives CDR1 SNHLY, CDR2 FYNNEI. Trimming stripped 6 bases from V and 4 bases from J, with 10 bases between. CDR3 amino acids: CASRLRGYNSPLHF. CDR3 nucleotide sequence: TGTGCCAGCAGACTTAGGGGATATAATTCACCCCTCCACTTT.

The chain joins TRBV28 to TRBJ2-7; tentative D call: TRBD1 (6 bases). The germline CDR1 and CDR2 sequences are MDHEN and SYDVKM. The V gene lost 6 bases and the J gene lost 3 bases, with 21 bases spanning the gap. The CDR3 has 16 amino acids. CDR3 DNA sequence: TGTGCCAGCAGCTCCGACCGGGACACCTGGGACTACGAGCAGTACTTC. Translated: CASSSDRDTWDYEQYF.

This CDR3 is CASSLQDRANTEAFF. The CDR3 DNA reads as TGTGCCAGCAGCTTACAGGACAGGGCGAACACTGAAGCTTTCTTT. This rearrangement joins TRBV11-1 to TRBJ1-1, with 8 positions matching TRBD1. The CDR3 is 15 amino acids. Germline CDR1 and CDR2: SGHAT and FQDESV (reference sequence). With 2 bases clipped from V and 1 base from J, the junction kept 3 bases outside the gene matches.

J is TRBJ2-3 and V is TRBV9; TRBD2 matches at 9 bases. This CDR3 contains 16 residues. The germline CDR1 and CDR2 sequences are SGDLS and YYNGEE. V shed 3 bases, J shed 1 base, and the junction held 6 bases outside the gene matches. Written as DNA, the CDR3 is TGTGCCAGCAGCGCCTTAGCGGGGGTGGGCACAGATACGCAGTATTTT. Translating it yields CASSALAGVGTDTQYF.

The chain uses TRBV2 and TRBJ2-5, with 8 bases identical to TRBD2. The CDR3 has 16 amino acids. Germline loops: CDR1 SNHLY, CDR2 FYNNEI. V was clipped by 3 bases and J by 3 bases; unmatched bases: 9. CDR3 amino acids: CASSDFGSGAKETQYF. CDR3 DNA sequence: TGTGCCAGCAGTGATTTCGGTAGCGGGGCAAAAGAGACCCAGTACTTC.

The chain carries TRBV6-1 and TRBJ2-5, with D possibly being TRBD2 (5 bases). This CDR3 is 14 amino acids long. V lost 2 bases and J 4 bases, leaving 11 bases between the germline ends. The germline V gene has CDR1 MNHNS and CDR2 SASEGT. The CDR3 reads CASSELSRGETQYF. The CDR3 coding sequence is TGTGCCAGCAGTGAATTAAGTCGGGGAGAGACCCAGTACTTC.

The chain is built from TRBV11-3 and TRBJ2-2, with a weak D call TRBD1 (6 bases). CDR1 and CDR2 (germline): SGHNT, YENEEA. CDR3 length: 16 residues. V lost 5 bases, J lost 0 bases, and 13 bases lay in between. The CDR3 DNA is TGTGCCAGCAGCCCAGGGACATCCTCGAACACCGGGGAGCTGTTTTTT. It codes for CASSPGTSSNTGELFF.

In DNA, the CDR3 is TGTGCCAGCTCACCTAACAGGGGGCAACAGCCCCAGCATTTT. It translates to CASSPNRGQQPQHF. The rearrangement uses TRBV18 and TRBJ1-5; 9 bases align to TRBD1. CDR3 size: 14 residues. Germline V gene data show CDR1 as KGHSH and CDR2 as LQKENI. V gave up 3 bases and J gave up 7 bases; unmatched junction bases: 4.

V and J are TRBV6-1 and TRBJ2-7, with D unclear. There are 14 residues in the CDR3. The germline gives CDR1 MNHNS, CDR2 SASEGT. The V end was cut by 4 bases, the J end by 7 bases, with 17 bases between. Here the CDR3 DNA reads TGTGCCAGCAGTGTGAGGCCCAGCCTAGGTGAGCAGTACTTC. Protein product: CASSVRPSLGEQYF.

V and J are TRBV5-4 and TRBJ1-2, with 7 bases lining up with TRBD1. CDR3 length: 16 amino acids. The germline V gene encodes CDR1 SGHNT and CDR2 YYREEE (reference sequence). The V and J ends lost 0 bases and 2 bases, in that order; junction bases with no gene match: 7. The CDR3 DNA reads TGTGCCAGCAGCTTGGGAGGGACAGCCAGAAACTATGGCTACACCTTC. Translated, it gives CASSLGGTARNYGYTF.